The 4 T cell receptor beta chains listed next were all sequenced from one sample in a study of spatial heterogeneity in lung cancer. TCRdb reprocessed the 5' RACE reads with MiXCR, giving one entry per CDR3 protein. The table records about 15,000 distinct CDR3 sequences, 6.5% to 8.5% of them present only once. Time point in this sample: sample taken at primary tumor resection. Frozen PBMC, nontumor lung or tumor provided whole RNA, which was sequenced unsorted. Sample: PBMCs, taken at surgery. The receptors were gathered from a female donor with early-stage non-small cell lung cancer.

Here the CDR3 reads CASSPTGEDTQYF. The CDR3 DNA reads as TGTGCCAGCTCACCTACAGGGGAAGATACGCAGTATTTT. This chain joins TRBV18 and TRBJ2-3; 7 bases align to TRBD1. CDR3 length: 13 residues. Per germline, CDR1 KGHSH and CDR2 LQKENI. V lost 3 bases to trimming and J lost 5 bases; unmatched junction nucleotides: 2.

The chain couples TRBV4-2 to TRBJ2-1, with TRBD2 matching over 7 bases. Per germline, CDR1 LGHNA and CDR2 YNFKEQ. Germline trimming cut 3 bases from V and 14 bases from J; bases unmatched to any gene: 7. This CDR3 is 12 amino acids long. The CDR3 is CASSQGEGLKFF. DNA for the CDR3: TGTGCCAGCAGCCAGGGGGAGGGTCTTAAGTTCTTC.

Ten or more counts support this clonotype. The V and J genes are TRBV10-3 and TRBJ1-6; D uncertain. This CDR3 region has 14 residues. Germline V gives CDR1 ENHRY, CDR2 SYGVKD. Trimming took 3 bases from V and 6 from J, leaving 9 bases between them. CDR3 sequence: CAISEEAPNSPLHF. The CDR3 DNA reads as TGTGCCATCAGTGAAGAGGCTCCTAATTCACCCCTCCACTTT.

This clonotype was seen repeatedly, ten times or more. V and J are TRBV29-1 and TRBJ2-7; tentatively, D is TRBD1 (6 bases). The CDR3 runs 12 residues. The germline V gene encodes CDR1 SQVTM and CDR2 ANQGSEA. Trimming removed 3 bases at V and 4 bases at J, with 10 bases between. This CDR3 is CSVETGVYEQYF. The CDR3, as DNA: TGCAGCGTTGAGACAGGAGTTTACGAGCAGTACTTC.